The 10 T cell receptor beta chains listed next were all sequenced from one sample in a study of CD8 T cells in Susac syndrome. Random hexamers were used to reverse transcribe the RNA input (about 0.45 to 1 ug). Via MiXCR, TCRdb re-called the immunoSEQ multiplex PCR reads, giving one row per CDR3 protein. The profile shows approximately 110,000 distinct CDR3 sequences, around 94% of them singletons. Sequencing was done on a sample of CD4+ T cells from PBMCs. The source of these receptors is a human donor in good health.

This chain uses TRBV11-2 with TRBJ1-2; 8 bases fit TRBD1. V shed 4 bases, J shed 8 bases, and the junction held 6 bases outside the gene matches. The CDR3 sequence is 13 residues long. Germline assignment: CDR1 SGHAT and CDR2 FQNNGV. The CDR3 region has the DNA TGTGCCAGCAGCTCCCAGGGGGCGGGCGGCTACACCTTC. It encodes CASSSQGAGGYTF.

The rearrangement uses TRBV29-1 and TRBJ1-2; 7 bases line up with TRBD1. Germline trimming cut 6 bases from V and 0 bases from J; bases unmatched to any gene: 4. CDR1 and CDR2 (germline): SQVTM, ANQGSEA. This CDR3 is built from 13 residues. The CDR3 nucleotides are TGCAGCGTAGAGGGGGCCACTAACTATGGCTACACCTTC. Amino acid sequence: CSVEGATNYGYTF.

The rearrangement links TRBV29-1 to TRBJ2-7; 11 positions agree with TRBD2. The CDR3 totals 15 residues. Per the germline V gene, CDR1 is SQVTM and CDR2 is ANQGSEA. Trimming removed 6 bases from V and 4 bases from J; junction bases left unmatched: 11. The CDR3 region is CSVAPTSGRGYEQYF. CDR3 bases: TGCAGCGTAGCCCCAACTAGCGGGAGAGGATACGAGCAGTACTTC.

This chain connects TRBV12-3 or TRBV12-4 to TRBJ2-2; D possibly corresponds to TRBD2 (5 bases). CDR3 length: 13 amino acids. Trimming stripped 2 bases from V and 6 bases from J, with 7 bases between. Here the CDR3 DNA reads TGTGCCAGCAGTTTAAACGGGGCCGGGGAGCTGTTTTTT. This encodes CASSLNGAGELFF.

V usage is TRBV5-4 and J usage is TRBJ2-5; 9 bases match TRBD1. The CDR3 totals 15 residues. Germline values: CDR1 SGHNT, CDR2 YYREEE (reference sequence). The V segment lost 7 bases and the J segment 0 bases; nucleotides outside the gene matches: 7. This chain's CDR3 is CASGGQGRHQETQYF. The CDR3 DNA reads as TGTGCCAGCGGTGGACAGGGGCGTCACCAAGAGACCCAGTACTTC.

The chain employs TRBV5-1 and TRBJ2-7, with TRBD2 matching over 7 bases. Germline values: CDR1 SGHRS, CDR2 YFSETQ. CDR3 length: 15 residues. J lost 3 bases, V lost 0 bases, and 6 bases had no gene match. The CDR3 region has the DNA TGCGCCAGCAGCTTGGTCGGGAGGAGCGACTACGAGCAGTACTTC. Translation: CASSLVGRSDYEQYF.

The CDR3 DNA is TGTGCCAGTAGTATAGGCGGCCACAGCACAGATACGCAGTATTTT. Amino acid sequence: CASSIGGHSTDTQYF. The V call is TRBV19, the J call TRBJ2-3, with D hard to call. With 1 base removed from V and 0 bases from J, the gap between germline ends came to 8 bases. The CDR3 runs 15 residues. Germline CDR1 LNHDA, CDR2 SQIVND (reference sequence). Full variable domain (missing parts from reference TRBV19 and TRBJ2-3): DGGITQSPKYLFRKEGQNVTLSCEQNLNHDAMYWYRQDPGQGLRLIYYSQIVNDFQKGDIAEGYSVSREKKESFPLTVTSAQKNPTAFYLCASSIGGHSTDTQYFGPGTRLTVL.

This clonotype occurred once. This chain joins TRBV10-2 and TRBJ2-3, with unresolved D. This CDR3 spans 14 amino acids. V shed 3 bases and J shed 2 bases, with 9 bases lying between them. CDR1 is WSHSY, CDR2 SAAADI, per germline. CDR3: CASSDPTFTDTQYF. The CDR3 DNA follows: TGCGCCAGCAGTGACCCGACCTTCACAGATACGCAGTATTTT.

The chain carries TRBV20-1 and TRBJ2-3, with 10 positions matching TRBD2. This CDR3 contains 14 residues. The V gene's germline CDR1 is DFQATT and CDR2 SNEGSKA (reference sequence). The CDR3 region has the DNA TGCTCAGTCGGAGTAGCGGGAGGTCCAGATACGCAGTATTTT. Translated: CSVGVAGGPDTQYF.

The chain is built from TRBV12-3 or TRBV12-4 and TRBJ2-7; possible D gene TRBD2, 6 bases. V was cut by 3 bases and J by 6 bases, with 15 bases left in between. This CDR3 spans 14 amino acids. CDR3 protein: CASSLRTTATEQYF. CDR3 sequence (DNA): TGTGCCAGCAGTTTGCGGACTACCGCTACCGAGCAGTACTTC.